The subject of this entry is one T cell receptor (beta chain). This sample was taken from a study of blood T cell repertoires in COVID-19. The repertoire was sequenced with immunoSEQ multiplex PCR; TCRdb's copy has only in-frame clones and lacks some. The sample has about 170,000 clones; roughly 80% are singletons. V shed 0 bases and J 8 bases; nucleotides not matched to a gene: 6. CDR3 size: 14 residues. CDR1 is SGHRS, CDR2 YFSETQ, per germline. The TCR was taken from a man between 50 and 59 years old who had recovered from COVID-19. This chain joins TRBV5-1 and TRBJ1-2, with 8 bases that match TRBD1. Sample: PBMCs or T cells enriched from blood (not recorded which). CDR3 region: CASSLGQGAGGYTF. The CDR3 DNA reads as TGCGCCAGCAGCTTGGGCCAGGGGGCGGGCGGCTACACCTTC.